The 20 T cell receptor beta chains in this list originate from one sample, sequenced in a study of T-cell reconstitution after alpha-beta-depleted transplantation in children. A library of TCRbeta sequences, prepared with unique molecular identifiers, was generated. TCRdb re-called the PCR reads with MiXCR, one entry per CDR3 protein. The sample lists about 58,000 distinct CDR3 sequences, roughly 45% occurring once. Source: PBMCs, mostly from graft donor cells, taken 360 days after TCRalphabeta/CD19-depleted stem cell transplant. These receptors were taken from a male patient aged 10 to 17 who had a stem cell transplant for acute lymphoblastic leukemia, so the T cells may come from the graft donor.

The J gene is TRBJ2-7, the V gene TRBV28, with TRBD2 identical over 16 bases. The length of the CDR3 is 20 residues. CDR1 MDHEN and CDR2 SYDVKM come from the germline V gene. V was pared by 6 bases and J by 2 bases, with 16 bases of the junction left unmatched. In DNA form, the CDR3 reads TGTGCCAGCAGCTTGCTAACCGGGACTAGCGGGAGGGCCAGGACCTACGAGCAGTACTTC. Translated, it gives CASSLLTGTSGRARTYEQYF. Supplemented by reference TRBV28 and TRBJ2-7, the full variable domain reads DVKVTQSSRYLVKRTGEKVFLECVQDMDHENMFWYRQDPGLGLRLIYFSYDVKMKEKGDIPEGYSVSREKKERFSLILESASTNQTSMYLCASSLLTGTSGRARTYEQYFGPGTRLTVT.

This clonotype was recorded a few times. V gene TRBV6-1 combines with J gene TRBJ1-6; 9 nucleotides agree with TRBD1. V shed 8 bases, J shed 4 bases, and the junction held 0 bases outside the gene matches. CDR1 MNHNS and CDR2 SASEGT come from the germline V gene. The CDR3 runs 13 residues. The DNA of the CDR3 is TGTGCCAGCGGGACAGGGTATAATTCACCCCTCCACTTT. Amino acids: CASGTGYNSPLHF.

The chain couples TRBV7-2 to TRBJ2-1, with D uncertain. The CDR3 extends over 11 amino acids. Germline loops: CDR1 SGHTA, CDR2 FQGNSA. Deletions cut 7 bases from V and 6 bases from J, with 7 bases between. CDR3 in amino acids: CASKVGNEQFF. The CDR3 DNA follows: TGTGCCAGCAAGGTAGGCAATGAGCAGTTCTTC.

In this sample, this clonotype turned up a few times. The chain carries TRBV29-1 and TRBJ2-2; TRBD1 aligns across 9 bases. This CDR3 comprises 16 residues. Germline CDR1 is SQVTM and CDR2 is ANQGSEA. V lost 0 bases and J lost 7; bases outside the gene matches: 9. CDR3 nucleotide sequence: TGCAGCGTTGAAGATCCGGCACAGGGGGCAGGCGGGGAGCTGTTTTTT. It translates to CSVEDPAQGAGGELFF.

This sequence joins TRBV14 and TRBJ1-3; TRBD1 matches 8 bases. The V gene end was trimmed by 4 bases and the J gene end by 0 bases; junction bases not matched to a gene: 8. Germline V CDR1 and CDR2: SGHDN, FVKESK. This CDR3 region has 17 residues. The CDR3 nucleotides are TGTGCCAGCAGCCGAATACAGGGGGGAAGCTCTGGAAACACCATATATTTT. It translates to CASSRIQGGSSGNTIYF.

The J gene is TRBJ1-1, the V gene TRBV7-6, with 9 bases aligning to TRBD1. This CDR3 region has 15 residues. With 5 bases clipped from V and 5 bases from J, the junction kept 9 bases outside the gene matches. Germline CDR1 and CDR2: SGHVS and FNYEAQ. CDR3 sequence: CASSANTGTGTEAFF. CDR3 sequence (DNA): TGTGCCAGCAGCGCAAATACCGGGACAGGGACTGAAGCTTTCTTT. Full variable domain (outside the CDR3, taken from reference TRBV7-6 and TRBJ1-1): GAGVSQSPRYKVTKRGQDVALRCDPISGHVSLYWYRQALGQGPEFLTYFNYEAQQDKSGLPNDRFSAERPEGSISTLTIQRTEQRDSAMYRCASSANTGTGTEAFFGQGTRLTVV.

This rearrangement joins TRBV12-3 or TRBV12-4 to TRBJ2-1; tentatively, D is TRBD1 (5 bases). V was clipped by 3 bases and J by 0 bases, with 12 bases between them. This CDR3 region has 16 residues. The CDR3 DNA is TGTGCCAGCAGTTTGGGGCAGGCCTCCTCCTACAATGAGCAGTTCTTC. Protein sequence: CASSLGQASSYNEQFF.

The chain uses TRBV7-2 and TRBJ1-4, with 7 bases fitting TRBD1. J was trimmed by 8 bases and V by 5 bases; bases with no gene match: 8. Germline CDR1 reads SGHTA; CDR2 reads FQGNSA. This CDR3 region has 14 residues. For the CDR3, the DNA is TGTGCCAGCAGCATAACCAGGGGGAAGGAAAAACTGTTTTTT. It yields the protein CASSITRGKEKLFF. Based on the CDR3 plus reference TRBV7-2 and TRBJ1-4, the full variable domain is GAGVSQSPSNKVTEKGKDVELRCDPISGHTALYWYRQSLGQGLEFLIYFQGNSAPDKSGLPSDRFSAERTGGSVSTLTIQRTQQEDSAVYLCASSITRGKEKLFFGSGTQLSVL.

Details on this clonotype: This is likely a read error, given that the CDR3 carries no conserved phenylalanine or tryptophan at its end. Because the CDR3's place on the DNA is in doubt, the DNA is left out and the CDR3 is given as listed by TCRdb. V usage is TRBV7-7 and J usage is TRBJ2-7; TRBD1 was called by the table and not checked on the DNA. Germline V CDR1 and CDR2: SSHAT, FNYEAQ (reference sequence). Both ends counted, the CDR3 spans 10 residues. This CDR3 reads CASSQRTGPL.

The chain couples TRBV5-1 to TRBJ2-1, with no clear D. V lost 0 bases, J lost 5 bases, and 9 bases lay in between. The CDR3 totals 14 residues. Looked up from germline, CDR1 is SGHRS and CDR2 is YFSETQ. The CDR3 bases are TGCGCCAGCAGCTTGGATGTAGGGAACAATGAGCAGTTCTTC. It encodes CASSLDVGNNEQFF.

There are a few counts of this clonotype. The V and J genes are TRBV4-1 and TRBJ1-1; D remains ambiguous. This CDR3 spans 14 amino acids. Trimming shortened V by 2 bases and J by 0 bases, and 7 bases separated the two germline ends. Looked up from germline, CDR1 is MGHRA and CDR2 is YSYEKL. The CDR3 DNA reads as TGCGCCAGCAGCCAATCCGAGATGAACACTGAAGCTTTCTTT. Residues: CASSQSEMNTEAFF.

This clonotype was detected a few times. This sequence joins TRBV19 and TRBJ1-1; 9 bases fit TRBD1. The CDR3 runs 15 residues. Trimming removed 7 bases from V and 5 bases from J; junction bases left unmatched: 11. In germline, CDR1 is LNHDA, CDR2 SQIVND (reference sequence). The CDR3 reads CASTERGQGRTEAFF. CDR3 DNA: TGTGCCAGTACCGAGAGGGGACAGGGAAGGACTGAAGCTTTCTTT. The whole variable domain, remainder taken from reference TRBV19 and TRBJ1-1, is DGGITQSPKYLFRKEGQNVTLSCEQNLNHDAMYWYRQDPGQGLRLIYYSQIVNDFQKGDIAEGYSVSREKKESFPLTVTSAQKNPTAFYLCASTERGQGRTEAFFGQGTRLTVV.

The chain joins TRBV12-3 or TRBV12-4 to TRBJ2-2, with D possibly being TRBD1 (5 bases). The V end was cut by 6 bases, the J end by 5 bases, with 10 bases between. The CDR3 totals 13 residues. The CDR3 DNA reads as TGTGCCAGCAGGACTCAGGGTACCGGGGAGCTGTTTTTT. Amino acids: CASRTQGTGELFF.

The CDR3 bases are TGTGCCAGCAGCTTAGCGTTGGGTTATGAGCAGTTCTTC. Its protein product is CASSLALGYEQFF. The gene calls are TRBV7-7 and TRBJ2-1; the D is unclear. Germline values: CDR1 SSHAT, CDR2 FNYEAQ (reference sequence). This CDR3 has 13 amino acids. The V end lost 0 bases, the J end lost 8 bases, and 8 bases lay between the germline ends. Together with reference TRBV7-7 and TRBJ2-1, the CDR3 gives the full variable domain: GAGVSQSPRYKVTKRGQDVTLRCDPISSHATLYWYQQALGQGPEFLTYFNYEAQPDKSGLPSDRFSAERPEGSISTLTIQRTEQRDSAMYRCASSLALGYEQFFGPGTRLTVL.

The chain recombines TRBV4-2 with TRBJ2-7; 10 positions agree with TRBD1. Germline V gene data show CDR1 as LGHNA and CDR2 as YNFKEQ. This CDR3 is built from 16 residues. With V trimmed by 0 bases and J by 4 bases, 6 bases remained unmatched. CDR3 sequence reads: CASSQESGTGVYEQYF. In nucleotides, the CDR3 is TGTGCCAGCAGCCAAGAAAGCGGGACAGGGGTTTACGAGCAGTACTTC.

This clonotype has only a few counts. The genes are TRBV5-1 and TRBJ2-4, with 8 bases lining up with TRBD1. Germline V gene lookup returns CDR1 SGHRS and CDR2 YFSETQ. The CDR3 covers 16 residues. V was pared by 4 bases and J by 0 bases, with 6 bases of the junction left unmatched. CDR3 protein: CASSPPGQEAKNIQYF. The CDR3 DNA is TGCGCCAGCAGCCCCCCGGGACAGGAAGCCAAAAACATTCAGTACTTC.

The rearrangement joins TRBV2 to TRBJ2-5; 16 bases map to TRBD2. The CDR3 spans 18 residues. The J segment lost 3 bases and the V segment lost 5 bases, leaving 9 bases of the junction unmatched. Germline CDR1 reads SNHLY; CDR2 reads FYNNEI. CDR3 DNA: TGTGCCAGCAGTAATCCGGGACTAGCGGGAGGGGTCAAAGAGACCCAGTACTTC. Encoded protein: CASSNPGLAGGVKETQYF. Full variable domain (rest looked up from reference TRBV2 and TRBJ2-5): EPEVTQTPSHQVTQMGQEVILRCVPISNHLYFYWYRQILGQKVEFLVSFYNNEISEKSEIFDDQFSVERPDGSNFTLKIRSTKLEDSAMYFCASSNPGLAGGVKETQYFGPGTRLLVL.

This clonotype has a handful of counts. The chain uses TRBV29-1 and TRBJ2-2, with 11 bases aligning to TRBD2. The CDR3 spans 14 residues. The ends lost 6 bases at V and 7 bases at J; junction bases unmatched: 7. The germline V gene has CDR1 SQVTM and CDR2 ANQGSEA. The CDR3 protein is CSVVAGGISGELFF. As DNA, the CDR3 is TGCAGCGTCGTAGCGGGAGGGATTAGCGGGGAGCTGTTTTTT.

CDR3 sequence (DNA): TGTGCCAGCAGTCCCCGAGAGCCAGATACGCAGTATTTT. It codes for CASSPREPDTQYF. The chain has TRBV7-2 and TRBJ2-3; D not certain. There are 13 residues in the CDR3. The germline CDR1 and CDR2 sequences are SGHTA and FQGNSA. Trimming pared 6 bases from V and 4 bases from J, leaving 11 bases between.

The rearrangement links TRBV24-1 to TRBJ2-3; no firm D call. CDR1 and CDR2 from the germline V gene are KGHDR and SFDVKD. V lost 9 bases and J 1 base, leaving 4 bases between the germline ends. The CDR3 totals 11 residues. The CDR3 spells CATQGTDTQYF. CDR3 coding DNA: TGTGCCACCCAGGGCACAGATACGCAGTATTTT.